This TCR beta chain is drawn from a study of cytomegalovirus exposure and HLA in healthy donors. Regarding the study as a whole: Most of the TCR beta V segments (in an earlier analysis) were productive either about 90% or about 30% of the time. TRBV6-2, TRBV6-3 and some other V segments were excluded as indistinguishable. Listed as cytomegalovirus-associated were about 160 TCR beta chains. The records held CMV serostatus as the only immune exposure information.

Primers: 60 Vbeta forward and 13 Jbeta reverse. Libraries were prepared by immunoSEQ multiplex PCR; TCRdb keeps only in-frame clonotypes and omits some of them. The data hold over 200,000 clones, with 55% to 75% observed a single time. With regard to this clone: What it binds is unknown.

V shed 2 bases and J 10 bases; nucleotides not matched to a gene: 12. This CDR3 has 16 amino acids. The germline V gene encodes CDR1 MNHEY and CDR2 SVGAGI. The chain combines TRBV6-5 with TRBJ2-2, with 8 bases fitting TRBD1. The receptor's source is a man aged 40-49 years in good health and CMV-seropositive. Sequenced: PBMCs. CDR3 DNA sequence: TGTGCCAGCAGTTACCCGGCCAGGGGGCAACTAATGGAGCTGTTTTTT. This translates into CASSYPARGQLMELFF.